This TCR beta chain emerged from a study of blood T cell repertoires in COVID-19. On the study more broadly: Sites across the United States, Italy and Spain contributed samples from acute and convalescent COVID-19. T cells, B-cell-depleted T cells, or PBMCs supplied cDNA or gDNA.

The CDR3 has 14 residues. The germline V gene encodes CDR1 SGHDT and CDR2 YYEEEE. The V gene lost 3 bases and the J gene lost 5 bases, with 15 bases spanning the gap. Per the study methods: Nucleated cell counts were estimated from reference gene primer amplification. Profiling relied on immunoSEQ multiplex PCR, and the TCRdb table lists in-frame clones only, not all of them. V and J calls and clone size come straight from that table; D and trimming were deduced from the DNA. The data contain around 250,000 clones, approximately 82% of them singletons. This sequence originates from a man aged 25 to 45 who had recovered from COVID-19. The chain couples TRBV5-6 to TRBJ2-7; tentative D call: TRBD2 (5 bases). What was sequenced was peripheral blood. The CDR3 loop is CASSYPGPRDEQYF. The CDR3 DNA is TGTGCCAGCAGCTACCCGGGTCCGAGGGACGAGCAGTACTTC.